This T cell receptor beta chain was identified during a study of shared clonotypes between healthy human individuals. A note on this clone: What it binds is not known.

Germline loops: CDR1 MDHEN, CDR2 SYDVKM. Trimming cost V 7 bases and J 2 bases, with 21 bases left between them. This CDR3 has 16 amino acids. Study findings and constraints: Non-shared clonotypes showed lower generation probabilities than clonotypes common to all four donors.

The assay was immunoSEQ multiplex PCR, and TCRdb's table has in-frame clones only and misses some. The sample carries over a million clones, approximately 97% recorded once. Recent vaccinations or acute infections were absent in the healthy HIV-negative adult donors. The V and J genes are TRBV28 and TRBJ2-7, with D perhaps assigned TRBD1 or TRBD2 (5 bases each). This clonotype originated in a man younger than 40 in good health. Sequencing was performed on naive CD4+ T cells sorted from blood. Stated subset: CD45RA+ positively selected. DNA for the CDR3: TGTGCCAGCAAACCTGGGGGTTGGGCTGCGGCCTACGAGCAGTACTTC. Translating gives CASKPGGWAAAYEQYF.